The sequence of this TCR beta chain was determined in a study of OX40 agonist ivuxolimab in advanced cancers. Assay: immunoSEQ multiplex PCR; the TCRdb copy retains only in-frame clones and omits some. Here the sample spans some 68,000 clones, around 83% being singletons. Germline CDR1 DFQATT, CDR2 SNEGSKA (reference sequence). V was trimmed by 5 bases and J by 2 bases, leaving 7 bases between them. The CDR3 loop spans 11 amino acids. The sequence derives from an adult with an advanced solid tumor such as melanoma, head and neck, liver or kidney cancer. Sample: CD4+ or CD8+ T cells sorted from blood, taken in a trial of the OX40 agonist ivuxolimab. V is TRBV20-1 and J is TRBJ2-7; D unresolved. CDR3 sequence (DNA): TGCAGTGCTGCGGAACCCTACGAGCAGTACTTC. This gives the protein CSAAEPYEQYF.